Listed below are T cell receptor beta chains from one sample, sequenced in a study of T cells in Graves' hyperthyroidism and ophthalmopathy. In TCRdb, the multiplex PCR reads were re-called with MiXCR into one record per CDR3 protein. This sample has hundreds of thousands of distinct CDR3 sequences, with about 20% found just once. The sequenced sample was blood. Receptor source: a man younger than 45 with Graves' ophthalmopathy. Each CDR3 is given with its conserved first and last residue. A D gene is named only where the DNA matches it firmly. The size field is filled for only some rows; it gives once, few, many or a size class.

TRBD2	16	TRBV20-1	TRBJ2-1	many	CSARSLAGARANEQFF	TGCAGTGCTAGATCCCTAGCGGGAGCAAGAGCGAATGAGCAGTTCTTC
TRBD2	14	TRBV3-1	TRBJ2-3	.	CATGWGTSGDTQYF	TGTGCCACTGGCTGGGGCACTAGCGGCGATACGCAGTATTTT
TRBD1	15	TRBV12-3/TRBV12-4	TRBJ1-5	many	CASRKQGMSNQPQHF	TGTGCCAGCCGCAAACAGGGGATGAGCAATCAGCCCCAGCATTTT
TRBD2	17	TRBV19	TRBJ2-1	few	CASRRSDMGGRYNEQFF	TGTGCCAGTAGACGGTCAGACATGGGAGGGCGGTACAATGAGCAGTTCTTC
TRBD2	15	TRBV7-9	TRBJ2-7	.	CASSLTSGTGYEQYF	TGTGCCAGCAGCTTGACTAGCGGGACGGGCTACGAGCAGTACTTC
TRBD2	16	TRBV6-2/TRBV6-3	TRBJ2-3	many	CASSRIVSGSMDTQYF	TGTGCCAGCAGCCGTATCGTTAGCGGGAGCATGGATACGCAGTATTTT
TRBD1	14	TRBV10-3	TRBJ1-1	few	CAISLGQPNTEAFF	TGTGCCATCAGCCTGGGACAGCCGAACACTGAAGCTTTCTTT
.	12	TRBV5-1	TRBJ2-1	many	CASSLGFHEQFF	TGCGCCAGCAGCTTGGGCTTCCATGAGCAGTTCTTC
TRBD1	15	TRBV7-9	TRBJ1-2	.	CASSSAGTGGRGYTF	TGTGCCAGCAGCTCCGCCGGGACAGGGGGCCGTGGCTACACCTTC
TRBD2	13	TRBV29-1	TRBJ2-1	.	CSARTGLDNEQFF	TGCAGCGCACGAACGGGACTAGACAATGAGCAGTTCTTC
.	17	TRBV9	TRBJ2-3	.	CASSVGNIAPSTDTQYF	TGTGCCAGCAGCGTTGGGAACATAGCACCTAGCACAGATACGCAGTATTTT
TRBD2	15	TRBV2	TRBJ2-3	many	CASRRTSGSTDTQYF	TGTGCCAGCAGAAGGACTAGCGGGAGTACAGATACGCAGTATTTT
TRBD2	15	TRBV11-2	TRBJ2-3	many	CASSSLAGGPDTQYF	TGTGCCAGCAGCTCACTAGCGGGAGGGCCAGATACGCAGTATTTT
.	14	TRBV7-9	TRBJ2-5	few	CASSLRGDLETQYF	TGTGCCAGCAGCTTACGTGGGGATCTGGAGACCCAGTACTTC
TRBD1	11	TRBV29-1	TRBJ1-2	.	CSGQGPDGYTF	TGCAGCGGACAGGGGCCCGATGGCTACACCTTC
.	13	TRBV5-1	TRBJ2-7	few	CASGLNSPYEQYF	TGCGCCAGCGGGCTCAACAGCCCCTACGAGCAGTACTTC
.	15	TRBV18	TRBJ2-3	few	CASSPTYLLTDTQYF	TGTGCCAGCTCACCAACATACCTTCTCACAGATACGCAGTATTTT
.	16	TRBV6-1	TRBJ1-3	.	CASSETSPGVINTIYF	TGTGCCAGCAGTGAAACTAGTCCAGGGGTAATAAACACCATATATTTT
.	16	TRBV20-1	TRBJ2-5	.	CSARDRWGPIKETQYF	TGCAGTGCTAGAGATCGGTGGGGCCCCATTAAAGAGACCCAGTACTTC
.	14	TRBV28	TRBJ2-2	.	CASSTHRDTGELFF	TGTGCCAGCAGCACACACAGGGACACCGGGGAGCTGTTTTTT
TRBD1	13	TRBV2	TRBJ2-7	many	CASSLQDRDEQYF	TGTGCCAGCAGTCTCCAGGACAGGGACGAGCAGTACTTC
.	13	TRBV28	TRBJ1-1	.	CASSPKRNTEAFF	TGTGCCAGCAGCCCTAAGCGGAACACTGAAGCTTTCTTT
.	18	TRBV28	TRBJ2-1	.	CASSLRMGPYMGYNEQFF	TGTGCCAGCAGTTTGAGGATGGGGCCCTACATGGGTTACAATGAGCAGTTCTTC
.	12	TRBV6-1	TRBJ1-3	.	CASRDGGNTIYF	TGTGCCAGCAGGGACGGTGGAAACACCATATATTTT
.	16	TRBV24-1	TRBJ1-2	many	CATSEPRLALNYGYTF	TGTGCCACCAGTGAACCCCGTCTCGCTCTGAACTATGGCTACACCTTC
.	12	TRBV7-9	TRBJ1-6	.	CASSFHNSPLHF	TGTGCCAGCAGCTTTCACAATTCACCCCTCCACTTT
.	13	TRBV20-1	TRBJ1-1	many	CSAHPEIHTEAFF	TGCAGTGCCCATCCGGAGATTCACACTGAAGCTTTCTTT
.	14	TRBV14	TRBJ2-1	.	CASSQDFGKKEQFF	TGTGCCAGCAGCCAAGATTTTGGTAAGAAGGAGCAGTTCTTC
TRBD2	12	TRBV20-1	TRBJ2-7	many	CSGRGGVGEQYF	TGCAGTGGCCGGGGGGGAGTGGGCGAGCAGTACTTC
TRBD1	16	TRBV27	TRBJ1-6	few	CASSSGPGQINSPLHF	TGTGCCAGCAGTTCTGGGCCGGGACAGATAAATTCACCCCTCCACTTT
.	14	TRBV20-1	TRBJ2-7	few	CSAQTLFNSYEQYF	TGCAGTGCGCAAACTTTATTTAACTCCTACGAGCAGTACTTC
TRBD2	18	TRBV7-2	TRBJ2-1	.	CASRPRVLAGGHGNEQFF	TGTGCCAGCAGGCCTAGGGTCCTAGCGGGAGGGCACGGCAATGAGCAGTTCTTC
TRBD1	16	TRBV11-1	TRBJ1-1	few	CASSPTYTGENTEAFF	TGTGCCAGCAGCCCGACTTACACAGGGGAGAACACTGAAGCTTTCTTT
.	16	TRBV10-3	TRBJ1-6	.	CARAASVERGNSPLHF	TGTGCCAGGGCCGCCTCCGTGGAAAGAGGGAATTCACCCCTCCACTTT
.	16	TRBV14	TRBJ1-4	once	CASSQEIGGDGEKLFF	TGTGCCAGCAGCCAAGAAATTGGAGGGGATGGAGAAAAACTGTTTTTT
.	12	TRBV5-6	TRBJ1-5	.	CASSLGSQPQHF	TGTGCCAGCAGCTTGGGAAGTCAGCCCCAGCATTTT
TRBD1	17	TRBV28	TRBJ1-6	many	CASSSAGTGDHNSPLHF	TGTGCCAGCAGTTCCGCCGGGACAGGGGACCATAATTCACCCCTCCACTTT
.	15	TRBV7-2	TRBJ2-5	few	CASSLVKRPQETQYF	TGTGCCAGCAGCTTAGTGAAGCGCCCACAAGAGACCCAGTACTTC
.	16	TRBV9	TRBJ1-4	.	CASSVAGSATNEKLFF	TGTGCCAGCAGCGTAGCGGGCAGTGCAACTAATGAAAAACTGTTTTTT
TRBD2	17	TRBV7-9	TRBJ2-1	.	CASSTLRGLAGANEQFF	TGTGCCAGCAGCACCCTCCGCGGGCTAGCGGGAGCCAATGAGCAGTTCTTC
.	12	TRBV11-3	TRBJ2-1	many	CASSFDRREQFF	TGTGCCAGCAGCTTCGACAGGAGAGAGCAGTTCTTC
TRBD1	15	TRBV24-1	TRBJ1-4	few	CATSDAGTGREKLFF	TGTGCCACCAGTGATGCCGGGACAGGGCGTGAAAAACTGTTTTTT
.	17	TRBV7-9	TRBJ2-5	few	CASSFALGGGNGETQYF	TGTGCCAGCAGCTTTGCGTTGGGAGGAGGGAATGGAGAGACCCAGTACTTC
TRBD1	15	TRBV29-1	TRBJ2-1	.	CSVEGSDRGYNEQFF	TGCAGCGTTGAAGGCTCGGACAGGGGATACAATGAGCAGTTCTTC
.	16	TRBV27	TRBJ1-1	many	CASSLARQGPNTEAFF	TGTGCCAGCAGTTTAGCCCGGCAGGGACCGAACACTGAAGCTTTCTTT
TRBD2	15	TRBV10-1	TRBJ2-1	few	CASSSSGTTQNEQFF	TGCGCCAGCAGTTCTAGCGGGACGACGCAAAATGAGCAGTTCTTC
TRBD1	14	TRBV5-1	TRBJ1-1	.	CASSLGQGREGAFF	TGCGCCAGCAGCTTGGGACAGGGCCGGGAGGGAGCTTTCTTT
.	15	TRBV7-6	TRBJ1-5	once	CASSLGRTSNQPQHF	TGTGCCAGCAGCTTAGGACGGACTAGCAATCAGCCCCAGCATTTT
.	12	TRBV3-1	TRBJ2-7	many	CASSQVAYEQYF	TGTGCCAGCAGCCAGGTGGCCTACGAGCAGTACTTC
.	13	TRBV28	TRBJ1-1	many	CASMRGLNTEAFF	TGTGCCAGCATGAGGGGCTTGAACACTGAAGCTTTCTTT
TRBD2	14	TRBV28	TRBJ2-7	few	CASRVAGVRYEQYF	TGTGCCAGCAGGGTAGCGGGAGTTCGTTACGAGCAGTACTTC
TRBD1	14	TRBV10-2	TRBJ2-7	few	CASSADRGSYEQYF	TGCGCCAGCAGTGCGGACAGGGGGTCTTACGAGCAGTACTTC
.	14	TRBV6-1	TRBJ2-7	few	CASRMGGAPYEQYF	TGTGCCAGCCGAATGGGGGGGGCCCCCTACGAGCAGTACTTC
.	15	TRBV7-2	TRBJ2-7	.	CASSLARGALYEQYF	TGTGCCAGCAGCTTAGCGCGTGGGGCTCTCTACGAGCAGTACTTC